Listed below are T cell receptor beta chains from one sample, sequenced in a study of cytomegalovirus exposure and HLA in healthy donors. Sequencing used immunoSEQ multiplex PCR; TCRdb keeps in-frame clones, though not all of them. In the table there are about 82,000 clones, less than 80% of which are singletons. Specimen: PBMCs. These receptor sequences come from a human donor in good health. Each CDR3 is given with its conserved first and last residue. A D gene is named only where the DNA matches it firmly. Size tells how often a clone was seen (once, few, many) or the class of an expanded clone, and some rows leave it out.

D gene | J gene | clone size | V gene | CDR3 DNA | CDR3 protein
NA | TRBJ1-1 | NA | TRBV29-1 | TGCAGCGTTGCGACAGCTAACACTGAAGCTTTCTTT | CSVATANTEAFF
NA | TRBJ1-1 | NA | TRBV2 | TGTGCCAGCAGTGAAGCGCTTCCGGGGAGGGGGAGCACTGAAGCTTTCTTT | CASSEALPGRGSTEAFF
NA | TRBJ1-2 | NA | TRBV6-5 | TGTGCCAGCAGGTTCCTCCCGGGGGGAAACTATGGCTACACCTTC | CASRFLPGGNYGYTF
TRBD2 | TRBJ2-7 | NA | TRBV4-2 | TGTGCCAGCAGCCAAGAGTCTAGCGGGGGGATCTCCCTCGAGCAGTACTTC | CASSQESSGGISLEQYF
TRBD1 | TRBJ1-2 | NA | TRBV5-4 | TGTGCCAGCAGCCCGGGACAGGCTGTTAACTATGGCTACACCTTC | CASSPGQAVNYGYTF
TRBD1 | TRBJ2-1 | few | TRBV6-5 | TGTGCCAGCAGTTATGACGACAGGGAATATGAGCAGTTCTTC | CASSYDDREYEQFF
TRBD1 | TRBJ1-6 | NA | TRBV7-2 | TGTGCCAGCAGCCGACCCGGGGACAGCCATTCACCCCTCCCCTTT | CASSRPGDSHSPLPF
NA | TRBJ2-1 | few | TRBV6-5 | TGTGCCAGCAGTTACCTTGGACTCCACAATGAGCAGTTCTTC | CASSYLGLHNEQFF
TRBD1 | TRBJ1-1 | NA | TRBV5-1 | TGCGCCAGCAGCTACGTCGCGGGACAGGGATACACTGAAGCTTTCTTT | CASSYVAGQGYTEAFF
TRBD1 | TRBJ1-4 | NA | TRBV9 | TGTGCCAGCAGCCCGACGGAAGGACAGGGTTTGGAAAAACTGTTTTTT | CASSPTEGQGLEKLFF
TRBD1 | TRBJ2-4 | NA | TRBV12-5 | TGTGCTAGTGGAGCGGGCCAGGGGGCCAGCAACATTCAGTACTTC | CASGAGQGASNIQYF